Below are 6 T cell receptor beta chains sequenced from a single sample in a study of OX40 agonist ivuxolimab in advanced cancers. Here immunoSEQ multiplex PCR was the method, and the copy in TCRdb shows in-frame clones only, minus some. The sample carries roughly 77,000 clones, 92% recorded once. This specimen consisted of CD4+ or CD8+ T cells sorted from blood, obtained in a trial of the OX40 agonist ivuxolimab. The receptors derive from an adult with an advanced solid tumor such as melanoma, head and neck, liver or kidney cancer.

The CDR3 sequence is CASSPRTFNEQFF. In nucleotides, the CDR3 is TGTGCCAGCAGCCCGCGGACTTTCAATGAGCAGTTCTTC. The chain combines TRBV11-1 with TRBJ2-1; TRBD2 might be the D (5 bases). Germline CDR1 SGHAT, CDR2 FQDESV (reference sequence). This CDR3 comprises 13 residues. With 5 bases removed from V and 6 bases from J, the gap between germline ends came to 11 bases.

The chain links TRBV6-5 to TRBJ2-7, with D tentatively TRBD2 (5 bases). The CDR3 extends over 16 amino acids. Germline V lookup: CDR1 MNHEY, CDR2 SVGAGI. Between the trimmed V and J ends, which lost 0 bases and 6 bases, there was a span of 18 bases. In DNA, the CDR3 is TGTGCCAGCAGTTACTCGAGGCGGCTAGCCCACCGCGAGCAGTACTTC. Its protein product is CASSYSRRLAHREQYF.

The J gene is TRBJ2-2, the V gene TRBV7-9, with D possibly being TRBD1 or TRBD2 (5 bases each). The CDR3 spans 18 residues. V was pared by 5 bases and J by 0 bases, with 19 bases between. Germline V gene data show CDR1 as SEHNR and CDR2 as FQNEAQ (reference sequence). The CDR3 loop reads CASSPRPGRSTNTGELFF. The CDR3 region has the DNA TGTGCCAGCAGCCCCCGCCCGGGACGATCGACGAACACCGGGGAGCTGTTTTTT.

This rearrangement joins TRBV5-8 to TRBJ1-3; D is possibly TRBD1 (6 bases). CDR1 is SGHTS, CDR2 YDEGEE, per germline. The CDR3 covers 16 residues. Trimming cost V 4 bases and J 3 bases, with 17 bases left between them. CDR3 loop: CASSPWGLDSGNTIYF. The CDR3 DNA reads TGTGCCAGCAGCCCTTGGGGGCTGGATAGTGGAAACACCATATATTTT.

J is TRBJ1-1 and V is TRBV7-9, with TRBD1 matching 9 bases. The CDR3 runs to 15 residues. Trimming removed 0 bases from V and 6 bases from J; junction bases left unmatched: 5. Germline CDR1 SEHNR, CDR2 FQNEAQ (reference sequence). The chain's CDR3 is CASSLALTGGPEAFF. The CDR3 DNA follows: TGTGCCAGCAGCTTAGCGCTGACAGGGGGTCCTGAAGCTTTCTTT.

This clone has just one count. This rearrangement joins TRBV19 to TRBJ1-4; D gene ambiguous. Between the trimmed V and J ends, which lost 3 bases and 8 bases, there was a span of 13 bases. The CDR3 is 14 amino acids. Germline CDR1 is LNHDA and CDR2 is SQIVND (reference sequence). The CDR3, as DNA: TGTGCCAGTAGTATGAGTGACCAGGAAGAAAAACTGTTTTTT. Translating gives CASSMSDQEEKLFF.